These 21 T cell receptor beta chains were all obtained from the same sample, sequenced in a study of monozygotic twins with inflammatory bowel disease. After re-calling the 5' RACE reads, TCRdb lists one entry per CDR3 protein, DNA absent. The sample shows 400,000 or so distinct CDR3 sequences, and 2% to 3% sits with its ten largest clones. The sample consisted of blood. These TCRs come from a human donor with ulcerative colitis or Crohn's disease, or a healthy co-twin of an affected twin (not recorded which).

The CDR3 is CASSLRPGQTSEQYF. The chain employs TRBV5-1 and TRBJ2-7; TCRdb picks TRBD1, but there is no DNA to check that call. The CDR3 has 15 residues. Per the germline V gene, CDR1 is SGHRS and CDR2 is YFSETQ.

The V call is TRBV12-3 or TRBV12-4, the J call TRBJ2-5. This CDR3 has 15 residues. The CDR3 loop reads CASSLEAGVQETQYF.

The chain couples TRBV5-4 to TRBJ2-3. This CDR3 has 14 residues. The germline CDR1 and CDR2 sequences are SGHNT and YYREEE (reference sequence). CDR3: CASTQGKSTDTQYF.

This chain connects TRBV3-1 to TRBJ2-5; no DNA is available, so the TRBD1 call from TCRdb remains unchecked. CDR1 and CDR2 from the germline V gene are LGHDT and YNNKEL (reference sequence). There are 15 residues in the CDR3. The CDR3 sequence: CASSLYGTDQETQYF.

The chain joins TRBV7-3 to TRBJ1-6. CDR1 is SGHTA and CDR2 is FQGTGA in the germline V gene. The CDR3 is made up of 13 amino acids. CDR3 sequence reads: CASSLTKNSPLHF.

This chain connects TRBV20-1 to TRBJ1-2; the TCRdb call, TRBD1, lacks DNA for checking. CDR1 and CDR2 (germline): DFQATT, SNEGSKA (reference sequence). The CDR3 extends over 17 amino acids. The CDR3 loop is CSAATWATGGREDGYTF.

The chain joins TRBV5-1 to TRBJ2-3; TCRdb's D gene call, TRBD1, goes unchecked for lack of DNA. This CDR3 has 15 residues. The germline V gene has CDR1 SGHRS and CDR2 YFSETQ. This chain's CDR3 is CASRPRTGPEDTQYF.

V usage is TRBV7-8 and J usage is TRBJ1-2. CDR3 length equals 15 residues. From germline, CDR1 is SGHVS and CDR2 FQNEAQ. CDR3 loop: CASSREGALLGGYTF.

The CDR3 sequence: CAIGRSGSGGNEQFF. The chain joins TRBV10-3 to TRBJ2-1; TCRdb proposes TRBD2, but this gene call is untestable without DNA. Germline loops: CDR1 ENHRY, CDR2 SYGVKD. The CDR3 spans 15 residues.

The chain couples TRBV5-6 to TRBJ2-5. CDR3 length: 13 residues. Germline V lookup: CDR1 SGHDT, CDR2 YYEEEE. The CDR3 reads CASSLSMAETQYF.

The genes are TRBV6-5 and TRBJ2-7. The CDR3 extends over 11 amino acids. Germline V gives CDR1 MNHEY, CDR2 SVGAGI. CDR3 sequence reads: CASRWGYEQYF.

CDR3 in amino acids: CSVGNTDTQYF. This chain joins TRBV29-1 and TRBJ2-3. The CDR3 is 11 amino acids. Germline V gene lookup returns CDR1 SQVTM and CDR2 ANQGSEA.

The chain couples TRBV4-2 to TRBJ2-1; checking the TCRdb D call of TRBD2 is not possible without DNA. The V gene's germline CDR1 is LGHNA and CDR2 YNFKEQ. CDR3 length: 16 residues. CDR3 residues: CASSQGTSGAYNEQFF.

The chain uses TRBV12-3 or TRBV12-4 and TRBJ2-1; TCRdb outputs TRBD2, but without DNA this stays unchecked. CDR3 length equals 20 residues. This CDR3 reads CASSTRGLEGGLSSYNEQFF.

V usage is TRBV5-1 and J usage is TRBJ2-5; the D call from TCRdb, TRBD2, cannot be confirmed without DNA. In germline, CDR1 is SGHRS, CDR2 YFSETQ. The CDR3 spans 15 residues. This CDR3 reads CASSRGLAGVETQYF.

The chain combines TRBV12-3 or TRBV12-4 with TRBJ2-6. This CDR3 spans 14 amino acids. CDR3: CASLANSGANVLTF.

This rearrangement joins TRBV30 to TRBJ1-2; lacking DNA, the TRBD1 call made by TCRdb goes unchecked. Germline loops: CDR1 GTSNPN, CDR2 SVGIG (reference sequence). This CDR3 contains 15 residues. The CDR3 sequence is CAWSPPWGEVYGYTF.

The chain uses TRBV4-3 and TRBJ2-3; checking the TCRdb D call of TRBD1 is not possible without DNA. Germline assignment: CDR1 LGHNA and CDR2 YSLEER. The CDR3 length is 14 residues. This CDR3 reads CASSQERQTDTQYF.

The CDR3: CASRAGQGGGQPQHF. This rearrangement joins TRBV28 to TRBJ1-5; TCRdb returns TRBD1, unconfirmable since there is no DNA. Germline V gene lookup returns CDR1 MDHEN and CDR2 SYDVKM. This CDR3 spans 15 amino acids.

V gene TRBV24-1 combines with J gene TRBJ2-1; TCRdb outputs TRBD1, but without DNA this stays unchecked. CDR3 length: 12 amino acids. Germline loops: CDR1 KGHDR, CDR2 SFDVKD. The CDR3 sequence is CATSDGAYEQFF.

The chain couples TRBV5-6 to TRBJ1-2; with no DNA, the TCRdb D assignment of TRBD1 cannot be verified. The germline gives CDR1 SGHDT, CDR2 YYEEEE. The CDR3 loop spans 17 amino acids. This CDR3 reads CASSTPSGTGGSYGYTF.